The rows below give T cell receptor beta chains drawn from one sample of a study of T cell responses to AZD1222 COVID-19 vaccine. This table comes from immunoSEQ multiplex PCR, and its TCRdb copy is limited to in-frame clones, with some not included. The repertoire includes 120,000 or so clones, roughly 91% of them detected once, and roughly 1.1% sits in the top ten. The specimen was peripheral blood, collected on day 0 of AZD1222 vaccination. These TCRs come from an adult in good health. CDR3s include the opening cysteine and the closing phenylalanine or tryptophan. Fields, in order: clone size, J gene, V gene, D gene, CDR3 protein, CDR3 DNA. D genes are given only for firm matches. Some rows have no size entry. The others give once, few or many, or a class for an expanded clone.

size: .; J: TRBJ1-2; V: TRBV2; D: TRBD1; CDR3: CASSELDRGHGYTF; DNA: TGTGCCAGCAGTGAGCTGGACAGGGGGCATGGCTACACCTTC
size: .; J: TRBJ2-1; V: TRBV15; D: .; CDR3: CATSRELARSREQFF; DNA: TGTGCCACCAGCAGGGAACTAGCCCGCAGCAGGGAGCAGTTCTTC
size: .; J: TRBJ1-2; V: TRBV10-2; D: .; CDR3: CASRAGDYGYTF; DNA: TGCGCCAGCAGGGCAGGGGACTATGGCTACACCTTC
size: .; J: TRBJ2-7; V: TRBV18; D: .; CDR3: CASSPAERGFEQYF; DNA: TGTGCCAGCTCACCCGCCGAACGGGGTTTCGAGCAGTACTTC
size: .; J: TRBJ2-1; V: TRBV15; D: .; CDR3: CATSRDQGTRGNEQFF; DNA: TGTGCCACCAGCAGAGATCAAGGAACCCGGGGCAATGAGCAGTTCTTC
size: .; J: TRBJ2-1; V: TRBV7-9; D: .; CDR3: CASSLERLYNEQFF; DNA: TGTGCCAGCAGCTTAGAAAGGCTCTACAATGAGCAGTTCTTC
size: .; J: TRBJ2-7; V: TRBV6-6; D: TRBD1; CDR3: CASILKRGQGKDGRYF; DNA: TGTGCCAGCATCTTAAAAAGAGGACAGGGGAAGGATGGTCGGTACTTC
size: .; J: TRBJ1-5; V: TRBV21-1; D: .; CDR3: CASDWDINQPQHF; DNA: TGTGCCAGCGATTGGGACATTAATCAGCCCCAGCATTTT
size: once; J: TRBJ2-7; V: TRBV6-5; D: TRBD2; CDR3: CASSRTSGGAYEQYF; DNA: TGTGCCAGCAGTCGGACTAGCGGGGGGGCATACGAGCAGTACTTC
size: .; J: TRBJ2-2; V: TRBV11-3; D: .; CDR3: CASSLTGNTGELFF; DNA: TGTGCCAGCAGCTTAACGGGGAACACCGGGGAGCTGTTTTTT
size: .; J: TRBJ2-3; V: TRBV5-1; D: TRBD2; CDR3: CASSSLGLAGGGTDTQYF; DNA: TGCGCCAGCAGCTCCCTAGGACTAGCGGGGGGAGGGACAGATACGCAGTATTTT
size: few; J: TRBJ1-1; V: TRBV7-2; D: .; CDR3: CASSSRGGGPNLNTEAFF; DNA: TGTGCCAGCAGCTCGAGGGGAGGGGGGCCCAATCTGAACACTGAAGCTTTCTTT
size: .; J: TRBJ2-5; V: TRBV5-1; D: TRBD1; CDR3: CASSLAPGQGVGTQYF; DNA: TGCGCCAGCAGCTTGGCCCCGGGACAGGGGGTGGGGACCCAGTACTTC
size: once; J: TRBJ1-1; V: TRBV7-6; D: .; CDR3: CASSLRSGNTEAFF; DNA: TGTGCCAGCAGCTTACGGTCGGGTAACACTGAAGCTTTCTTT
size: .; J: TRBJ1-3; V: TRBV7-2; D: TRBD1; CDR3: CASSSTGGGNTIYF; DNA: TGTGCCAGCAGCTCCACAGGGGGAGGAAACACCATATATTTT
size: .; J: TRBJ1-2; V: TRBV19; D: .; CDR3: CASSIMGVEGYTF; DNA: TGTGCCAGTAGTATTATGGGGGTGGAGGGCTACACCTTC
size: .; J: TRBJ2-3; V: TRBV9; D: TRBD2; CDR3: CASSGIAGLTDTQYF; DNA: TGTGCCAGCAGCGGAATAGCGGGCCTAACAGATACGCAGTATTTT
size: .; J: TRBJ2-1; V: TRBV12-5; D: TRBD2; CDR3: CASGLPPGLWFF; DNA: TGTGCTAGTGGCTTGCCCCCGGGACTATGGTTCTTC
size: .; J: TRBJ1-1; V: TRBV6-1; D: .; CDR3: CASSEVLRATEAFF; DNA: TGTGCCAGCAGTGAAGTGCTCCGGGCCACTGAAGCTTTCTTT
size: .; J: TRBJ2-5; V: TRBV12-5; D: .; CDR3: CASGLKSQGVPGETQYF; DNA: TGTGCTAGTGGTTTGAAAAGTCAGGGAGTACCTGGAGAGACCCAGTACTTC
size: .; J: TRBJ1-4; V: TRBV18; D: TRBD1; CDR3: CASRTGQNEKLFF; DNA: TGTGCCAGCCGGACAGGGCAGAATGAAAAACTGTTTTTT
size: .; J: TRBJ2-7; V: TRBV19; D: TRBD1; CDR3: CASSPSTGEGYEQYF; DNA: TGTGCCAGTAGTCCCTCGACAGGGGAAGGGTACGAGCAGTACTTC
size: .; J: TRBJ1-1; V: TRBV10-3; D: .; CDR3: CAISERDKNTEAFF; DNA: TGTGCCATCAGTGAAAGAGACAAGAACACTGAAGCTTTCTTT
size: .; J: TRBJ2-1; V: TRBV29-1; D: TRBD1; CDR3: CSVNPGQGSYNEQFF; DNA: TGCAGCGTTAACCCGGGACAGGGATCCTACAATGAGCAGTTCTTC
size: .; J: TRBJ2-1; V: TRBV4-3; D: TRBD1; CDR3: CASSQDGTAYNEQFF; DNA: TGCGCCAGCAGCCAGGACGGGACAGCCTACAATGAGCAGTTCTTC
size: .; J: TRBJ2-5; V: TRBV29-1; D: .; CDR3: CSVGGAGETQYF; DNA: TGCAGCGTTGGGGGGGCGGGAGAGACCCAGTACTTC
size: once; J: TRBJ2-2; V: TRBV5-1; D: .; CDR3: CASSFQPTGELFF; DNA: TGCGCCAGCAGCTTTCAGCCCACCGGGGAGCTGTTTTTT
size: .; J: TRBJ1-2; V: TRBV5-1; D: .; CDR3: CASTSSSRGGAGNYGYTF; DNA: TGCGCCAGCACCTCCTCCTCGAGGGGGGGGGCAGGGAACTATGGCTACACCTTC
size: .; J: TRBJ2-7; V: TRBV2; D: .; CDR3: CASSEFGGPFLSEQYF; DNA: TGTGCCAGCAGTGAATTCGGAGGGCCGTTTCTCTCCGAGCAGTACTTC
size: .; J: TRBJ2-1; V: TRBV4-3; D: TRBD2; CDR3: CASSQGGLRGSNEQFF; DNA: TGCGCCAGCAGCCAAGGCGGCTTGCGGGGGTCGAATGAGCAGTTCTTC
size: .; J: TRBJ1-3; V: TRBV5-1; D: .; CDR3: CASSITGTGNTIYF; DNA: TGCGCCAGCAGCATTACAGGGACTGGAAACACCATATATTTT
size: .; J: TRBJ2-1; V: TRBV5-8; D: .; CDR3: CASSLAPRGSYNEQFF; DNA: TGTGCCAGCAGCTTGGCCCCGAGGGGCTCCTACAATGAGCAGTTCTTC
size: .; J: TRBJ2-3; V: TRBV12-3/TRBV12-4; D: .; CDR3: CATRYGTDTQYF; DNA: TGTGCCACCCGGTACGGCACAGATACGCAGTATTTT
size: .; J: TRBJ1-2; V: TRBV6-5; D: TRBD1; CDR3: CASSKQGAEGYTF; DNA: TGTGCCAGCAGTAAACAGGGGGCGGAAGGCTACACCTTC
size: .; J: TRBJ2-7; V: TRBV12-5; D: TRBD1; CDR3: CASGQVLPGQGVYEQYF; DNA: TGTGCTAGTGGTCAAGTTCTACCGGGACAGGGTGTTTACGAGCAGTACTTC
size: .; J: TRBJ1-6; V: TRBV7-4; D: .; CDR3: CASRSPHDNSPLHF; DNA: TGTGCCAGCAGATCACCACACGATAATTCACCCCTCCACTTT
size: .; J: TRBJ2-1; V: TRBV10-3; D: .; CDR3: CAISEVRESSYNEQFF; DNA: TGTGCCATCAGTGAAGTGAGGGAGAGCTCCTACAATGAGCAGTTCTTC
size: .; J: TRBJ2-3; V: TRBV2; D: .; CDR3: CASSESSGADTQYF; DNA: TGTGCCAGCAGTGAGAGTAGCGGAGCGGATACGCAGTATTTT
size: .; J: TRBJ1-1; V: TRBV19; D: .; CDR3: CASRFRNTEAFF; DNA: TGTGCCAGTAGGTTCAGGAACACTGAAGCTTTCTTT
size: .; J: TRBJ2-7; V: TRBV13; D: .; CDR3: CASRRAGRETEQYF; DNA: TGTGCCAGCCGCAGGGCCGGCAGGGAGACCGAGCAGTACTTC
size: .; J: TRBJ2-5; V: TRBV11-3; D: .; CDR3: CASSLGRANQETQYF; DNA: TGTGCCAGCAGCTTAGGGCGGGCTAACCAAGAGACCCAGTACTTC
size: .; J: TRBJ2-1; V: TRBV11-2; D: TRBD2; CDR3: CASRSWGRLRTSGNNEQFF; DNA: TGTGCCAGCCGGTCCTGGGGGAGACTGAGGACTAGCGGGAACAATGAGCAGTTCTTC
size: .; J: TRBJ2-3; V: TRBV19; D: .; CDR3: CASTATGGTDTQYF; DNA: TGTGCCAGTACCGCTACCGGCGGCACAGATACGCAGTATTTT
size: .; J: TRBJ1-2; V: TRBV4-3; D: .; CDR3: CASSQSRVEEFNYGYTF; DNA: TGCGCCAGCAGCCAATCGAGGGTAGAGGAATTCAACTATGGCTACACCTTC
size: once; J: TRBJ2-2; V: TRBV11-2; D: TRBD1; CDR3: CASSSRRQGGVFF; DNA: TGTGCCAGCAGCTCGCGGAGACAGGGGGGGGTGTTTTTT